This TCR beta chain was sequenced for a study of cytotoxic CD8 clonotypes in ibrutinib-treated CLL. Cryopreserved PBMCs provided roughly 2 micrograms of genomic DNA for the TCR beta libraries. The CDR3 has 12 amino acids. Germline-derived CDR1 and CDR2 are SGHNT and YENEEA. Trimming took off 3 bases at V and 7 bases at J, with 7 bases between the two ends. The sample holds one count of this clone. Here immunoSEQ multiplex PCR was the method, and the copy in TCRdb shows in-frame clones only, minus some. The sample shows some 170,000 clones, approximately 90% of them seen only once. The V gene is TRBV11-3, the J gene TRBJ2-1; D unclear. The source material was PBMCs, sampled at disease progression, from a patient treated with ibrutinib. The receptor's source is a human donor with chronic lymphocytic leukemia. The CDR3 coding sequence is TGTGCCAGCAGCTTGGGCAGGAATGAGCAGTTCTTC. Its protein is CASSLGRNEQFF.